Below are 7 T cell receptor beta chains sequenced from a single sample in a study of blood T cells in healthy people across ages. A second PCR of about 7 to 11 cycles used a sample-barcoded 5' primer and a J-beta primer mix. TCRdb fed the 5' RACE reads into MiXCR, producing one record per CDR3 protein. The table records approximately 730,000 distinct CDR3 sequences, roughly 50% of them present only once. Sequencing was performed on blood. All receptors come from a man older than 75 in good health.

This clonotype was counted only a few times. The chain joins TRBV28 to TRBJ2-3; 9 nucleotides agree with TRBD2. V was clipped by 1 base and J by 2 bases; unmatched bases: 7. Per the germline V gene, CDR1 is MDHEN and CDR2 is SYDVKM. The CDR3 is 17 residues long. The CDR3 spells CASSLSGLASTTDTQYF. The CDR3 nucleotides read TGTGCCAGCAGTTTATCCGGACTAGCGAGCACCACAGATACGCAGTATTTT.

The chain joins TRBV29-1 to TRBJ2-7, with 11 bases identical to TRBD2. This CDR3 region has 18 residues. J lost 7 bases, V lost 6 bases, and 23 bases had no gene match. Looked up from germline, CDR1 is SQVTM and CDR2 is ANQGSEA. The chain's CDR3 is CSVGGLAGADSSYNEQYF. The CDR3 nucleotides read TGCAGCGTCGGAGGACTAGCGGGCGCCGATAGCTCCTACAATGAGCAGTACTTC.

This clonotype was detected a few times. A single base separates this from a much larger clone, so it may be a read error. The V call is TRBV5-1, the J call TRBJ2-7, with a possible D match to TRBD1 (5 bases). The germline V gene encodes CDR1 SGHRS and CDR2 YFSETQ. Trimming took off 4 bases at V and 3 bases at J, with 14 bases between the two ends. This CDR3 has 14 amino acids. This chain's CDR3 is CASSVQGRDYEQYF. As DNA, the CDR3 is TGCGCCAGCAGCGTGCAGGGAAGGGACTACGAGCAGTACTTC.

This chain uses TRBV15 with TRBJ2-7; TRBD1 matches 10 bases. The CDR3 is 20 amino acids. Germline V gene lookup returns CDR1 LNHNV and CDR2 YYDKDF (reference sequence). The junction had 14 bases not matched to a gene; V was cut back by 0 bases and J by 0 bases. DNA of the CDR3: TGTGCCACCAGCAGAGATCTAGGGACAGGGGTCCATCCTGGCTCCTACGAGCAGTACTTC. Protein sequence: CATSRDLGTGVHPGSYEQYF. Drawing the rest from reference TRBV15 and TRBJ2-7, the complete variable domain is DAMVIQNPRYQVTQFGKPVTLSCSQTLNHNVMYWYQQKSSQAPKLLFHYYDKDFNNEADTPDNFQSRRPNTSFCFLDIRSPGLGDTAMYLCATSRDLGTGVHPGSYEQYFGPGTRLTVT.

This clonotype was detected only once. The rearrangement links TRBV20-1 to TRBJ2-1; D is undetermined. The germline V and J ends were trimmed by 1 base and 7 bases, with 20 bases remaining between them. The CDR3 runs to 16 residues. CDR1 DFQATT and CDR2 SNEGSKA come from the germline V gene (reference sequence). CDR3 bases: TGCAGTGCTAGAGCCCCCGGGCCCACCTTTCGGAATGAGCAGTTCTTC. Encoded protein: CSARAPGPTFRNEQFF.

The gene calls are TRBV20-1 and TRBJ2-7, with D perhaps matching TRBD1 or TRBD2 (5 bases each). The CDR3 runs to 14 residues. Germline CDR1 is DFQATT and CDR2 is SNEGSKA (reference sequence). The V end was cut by 3 bases, the J end by 2 bases, with 14 bases between. CDR3 protein: CSASRDLKPYEQYF. CDR3 DNA: TGCAGTGCTAGCCGGGACCTTAAGCCCTACGAGCAGTACTTC.

The CDR3 nucleotides read TGCAGTGCTCAGTCTATAGCGGGAGCTAGCTCCTACAATGAGCAGTACTTC. Its translation: CSAQSIAGASSYNEQYF. The chain joins TRBV20-1 to TRBJ2-4, with 9 bases that match TRBD2. The trim removed 5 bases at V and 13 bases at J, leaving 24 bases unmatched. CDR1 and CDR2 from the germline V gene are DFQATT and SNEGSKA (reference sequence). The CDR3 extends over 17 amino acids.